The 2 T cell receptor beta chains in this list originate from one sample, sequenced in a study of T cell clonality in common variable immunodeficiency. The table came from immunoSEQ multiplex PCR; TCRdb's copy has only in-frame clones and leaves some out. The sample contains about 42,000 clones, none of them singletons. Sequencing was performed on peripheral blood mononuclear cells. These receptors were collected from a person aged 18-69 years in good health.

This clone has ten or more counts. Read data end 3 residues before the CDR3 end; the end is taken from the germline J gene. The chain joins TRBV6-4 to TRBJ2-2; 7 nucleotides line up with TRBD2. The V segment lost 0 bases and the J segment 6 bases; nucleotides outside the gene matches: 7. CDR1 is MRHNA and CDR2 is SNTAGT in the germline V gene. The CDR3 spans 16 residues. The CDR3: CASSDSGGSAAGELFF. The sequenced part of the CDR3 DNA is TGTGCCAGCAGTGACTCCGGCGGGAGTGCCGCCGGGGAG.

Concerning this clone itself: Read data end 3 residues before the CDR3 end; the end is taken from the germline J gene. The chain links TRBV5-1 to TRBJ2-3; 11 positions match TRBD2. The CDR3 consists of 16 residues. Germline loops: CDR1 SGHRS, CDR2 YFSETQ. V dropped 3 bases and J dropped 2; count of bases not matched to a gene: 5. CDR3 DNA (partial): TGCGCCAGCAGCTGGGGGACTAGCGGAATCACAGATACG. This sequence encodes CASSWGTSGITDT. The CDR3 in full is CASSWGTSGITDTQYF.